This T cell receptor beta chain is from a study of blood T cells in healthy people across ages. The second PCR ran about 6 to 12 cycles with a sample-barcoded 5' primer and J-beta primers. TCRdb redid the calling of the 5' RACE reads with MiXCR, one entry per CDR3 protein. The repertoire holds about 970,000 distinct CDR3 sequences, with roughly 51% as singletons. In the case of this clonotype: Its antigen is undetermined. One junction end disagrees with the germline gene, perhaps due to a read error.

Study results and limitations: Age advanced and TCR beta diversity per million T cells fell, roughly linearly.

The CDR3 totals 16 residues. Germline CDR1 reads SGHTA; CDR2 reads FQGNSA. A minimum of 6 million PBMCs was isolated per sample. The J gene is TRBJ2-7, the V gene TRBV7-2, with 7 bases lining up with TRBD2. This sequence originates from a woman aged 60-75 years in good health. Sequenced sample: blood. The CDR3 loop is CASSLGSSGAPYERYF. The CDR3 coding sequence is TGTGCCAGCAGCTTAGGATCTAGCGGTGCACCCTACGAGCGGTACTTC.